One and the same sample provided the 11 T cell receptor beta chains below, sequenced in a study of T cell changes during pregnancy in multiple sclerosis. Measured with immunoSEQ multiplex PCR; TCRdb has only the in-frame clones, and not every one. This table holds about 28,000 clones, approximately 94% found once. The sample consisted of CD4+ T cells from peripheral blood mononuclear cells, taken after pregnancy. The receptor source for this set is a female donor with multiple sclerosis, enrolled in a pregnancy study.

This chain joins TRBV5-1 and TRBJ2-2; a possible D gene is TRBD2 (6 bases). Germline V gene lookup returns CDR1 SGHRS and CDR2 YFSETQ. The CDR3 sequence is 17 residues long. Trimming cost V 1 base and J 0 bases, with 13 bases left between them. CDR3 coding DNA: TGCGCCAGCAGCTTGTTGGCGGGGTTCACGAACACCGGGGAGCTGTTTTTT. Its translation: CASSLLAGFTNTGELFF.

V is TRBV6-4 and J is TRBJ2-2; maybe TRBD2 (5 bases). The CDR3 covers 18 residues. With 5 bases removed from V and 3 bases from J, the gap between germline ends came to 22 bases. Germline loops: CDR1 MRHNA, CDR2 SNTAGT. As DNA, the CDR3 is TGTGCCAGCAGTAGACGAGAGCCGGACGGCGGGTACACCGGGGAGCTGTTTTTT. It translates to CASSRREPDGGYTGELFF.

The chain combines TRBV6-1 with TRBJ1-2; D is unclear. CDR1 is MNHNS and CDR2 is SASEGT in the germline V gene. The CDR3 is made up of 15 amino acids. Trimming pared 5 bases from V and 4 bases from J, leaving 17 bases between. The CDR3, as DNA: TGTGCCAGCAGTCCGGGTGGCAGTTTCTTCTATGGCTACACCTTC. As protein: CASSPGGSFFYGYTF.

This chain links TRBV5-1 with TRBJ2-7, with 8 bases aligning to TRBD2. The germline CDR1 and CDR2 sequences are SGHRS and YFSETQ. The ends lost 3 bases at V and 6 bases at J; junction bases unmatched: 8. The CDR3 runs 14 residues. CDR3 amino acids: CASSYTGTSFEQYF. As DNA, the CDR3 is TGCGCCAGCAGCTACACCGGGACTAGTTTCGAGCAGTACTTC.

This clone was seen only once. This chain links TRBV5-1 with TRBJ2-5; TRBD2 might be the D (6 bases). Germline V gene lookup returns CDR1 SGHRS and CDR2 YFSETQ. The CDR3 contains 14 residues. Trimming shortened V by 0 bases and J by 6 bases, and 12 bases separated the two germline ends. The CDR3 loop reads CASSLEEGQKTQYF. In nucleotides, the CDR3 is TGCGCCAGCAGCTTGGAGGAGGGTCAAAAGACCCAGTACTTC.

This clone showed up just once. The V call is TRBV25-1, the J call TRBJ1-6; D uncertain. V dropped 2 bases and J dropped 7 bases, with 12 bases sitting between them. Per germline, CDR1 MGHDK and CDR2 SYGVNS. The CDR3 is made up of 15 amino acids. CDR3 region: CASSEILGSNSPLHF. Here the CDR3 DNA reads TGTGCCAGCAGTGAAATTTTAGGGAGCAATTCACCCCTCCACTTT.

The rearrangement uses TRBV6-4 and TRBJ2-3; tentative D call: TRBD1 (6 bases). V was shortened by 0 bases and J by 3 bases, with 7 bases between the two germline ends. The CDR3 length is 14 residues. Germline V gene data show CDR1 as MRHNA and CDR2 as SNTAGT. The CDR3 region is CASSDSGATDTQYF. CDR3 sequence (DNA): TGTGCCAGCAGTGACTCGGGGGCGACAGATACGCAGTATTTT.

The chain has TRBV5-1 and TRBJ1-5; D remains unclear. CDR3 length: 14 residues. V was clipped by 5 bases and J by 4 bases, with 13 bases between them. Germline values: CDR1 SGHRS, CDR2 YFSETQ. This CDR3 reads CASSLGSFNQPQHF. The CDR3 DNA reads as TGCGCCAGCAGTTTAGGGAGTTTTAATCAGCCCCAGCATTTT. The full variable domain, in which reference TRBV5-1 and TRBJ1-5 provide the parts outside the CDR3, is KAGVTQTPRYLIKTRGQQVTLSCSPISGHRSVSWYQQTPGQGLQFLFEYFSETQRNKGNFPGRFSGRQFSNSRSEMNVSTLELGDSALYLCASSLGSFNQPQHFGDGTRLSIL.

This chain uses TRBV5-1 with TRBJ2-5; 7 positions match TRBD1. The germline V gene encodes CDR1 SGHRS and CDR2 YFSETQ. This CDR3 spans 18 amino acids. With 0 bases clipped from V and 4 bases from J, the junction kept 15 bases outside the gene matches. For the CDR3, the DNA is TGCGCCAGCAGCTTGGCGGGTGGGACAGCCATTGGTTCAGAGACCCAGTACTTC. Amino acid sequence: CASSLAGGTAIGSETQYF.

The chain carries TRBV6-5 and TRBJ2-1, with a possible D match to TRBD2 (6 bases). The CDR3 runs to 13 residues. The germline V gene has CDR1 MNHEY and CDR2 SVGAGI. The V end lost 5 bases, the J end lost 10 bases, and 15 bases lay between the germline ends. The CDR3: CASSDDVLAEQFF. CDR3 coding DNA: TGTGCCAGCAGTGACGACGTTCTAGCGGAGCAGTTCTTC.

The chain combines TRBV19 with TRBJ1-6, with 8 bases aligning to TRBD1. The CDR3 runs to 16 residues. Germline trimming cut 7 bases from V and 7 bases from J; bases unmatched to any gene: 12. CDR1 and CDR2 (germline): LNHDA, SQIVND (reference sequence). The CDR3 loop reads CASNLSSDRVNSPLHF. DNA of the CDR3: TGTGCCAGTAATCTTTCTTCGGACAGGGTGAATTCACCCCTCCACTTT.